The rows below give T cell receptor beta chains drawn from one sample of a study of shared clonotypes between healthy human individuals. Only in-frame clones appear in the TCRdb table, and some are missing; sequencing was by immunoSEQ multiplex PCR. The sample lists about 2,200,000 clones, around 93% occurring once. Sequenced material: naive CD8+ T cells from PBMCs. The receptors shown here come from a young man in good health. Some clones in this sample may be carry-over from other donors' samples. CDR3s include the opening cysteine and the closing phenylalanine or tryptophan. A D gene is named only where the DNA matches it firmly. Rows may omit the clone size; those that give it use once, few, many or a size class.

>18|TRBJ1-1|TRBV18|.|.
CASSPPLRGRKMNTEAFF
TGTGCCAGCTCACCACCGCTCCGGGGACGGAAAATGAACACTGAAGCTTTCTTT
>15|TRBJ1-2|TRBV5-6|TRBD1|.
CASSPGQGAAYGYTF
TGTGCCAGCAGCCCGGGACAGGGGGCTGCCTATGGCTACACCTTC
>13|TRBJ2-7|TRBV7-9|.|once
CASSPRTWDEQYF
TGTGCCAGCAGCCCACGGACTTGGGACGAGCAGTACTTC
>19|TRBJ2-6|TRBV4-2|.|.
CASSQGTGTPVFGANVLTF
TGTGCCAGCAGCCAAGGGACCGGGACCCCCGTATTTGGGGCCAACGTCCTGACTTTC
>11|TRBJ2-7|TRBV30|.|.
CASNMGVEQYF
TGTGCCTCTAATATGGGGGTCGAGCAGTACTTC
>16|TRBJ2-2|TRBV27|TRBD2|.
CASRSRGGYVTGELFF
TGTGCCAGCAGATCCCGGGGGGGATATGTCACCGGGGAGCTGTTTTTT
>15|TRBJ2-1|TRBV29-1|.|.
CSVDKPWRVSNEQFF
TGCAGCGTTGACAAACCCTGGAGGGTTTCGAATGAGCAGTTCTTC
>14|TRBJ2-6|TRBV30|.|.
CAWEEGRGANVLTF
TGTGCCTGGGAGGAGGGTCGTGGGGCCAACGTCCTGACTTTC
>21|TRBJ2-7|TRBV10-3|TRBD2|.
CAISESSGTSGRAVSSYEQYF
TGTGCCATCAGTGAGTCGAGTGGGACTAGCGGGAGGGCCGTTTCTTCCTACGAGCAGTACTTC
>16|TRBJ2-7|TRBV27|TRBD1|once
CASSASTGTVAYEQYF
TGTGCCAGCAGTGCATCGACCGGGACAGTGGCATACGAGCAGTACTTC
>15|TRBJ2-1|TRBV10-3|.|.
CAISDPGANYNEQFF
TGTGCCATCAGTGACCCGGGGGCGAACTACAATGAGCAGTTCTTC
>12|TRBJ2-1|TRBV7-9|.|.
CASSFGDNEQFF
TGTGCCAGCAGTTTCGGGGACAATGAGCAGTTCTTC
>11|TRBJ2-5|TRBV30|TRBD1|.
CAWRTGGREYF
TGTGCCTGGAGGACAGGGGGCAGGGAGTACTTC
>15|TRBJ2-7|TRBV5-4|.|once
CASSGAVLDSYEQYF
TGTGCCAGCAGCGGAGCGGTCCTTGACTCATACGAGCAGTACTTC
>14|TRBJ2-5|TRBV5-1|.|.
CASSPGLAQETQYF
TGCGCCAGCAGCCCTGGGTTGGCCCAAGAGACCCAGTACTTC
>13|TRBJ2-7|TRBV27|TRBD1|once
CASSLRGRYEQYF
TGTGCCAGCAGCCTCAGGGGGCGTTACGAGCAGTACTTC
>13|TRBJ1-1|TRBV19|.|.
CASSFRGPTEAFF
TGTGCCAGTAGTTTCCGGGGGCCCACTGAAGCTTTCTTT
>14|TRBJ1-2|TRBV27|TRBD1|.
CASSLRTGDDGYTF
TGTGCCAGCAGTTTACGAACAGGGGACGATGGCTACACCTTC
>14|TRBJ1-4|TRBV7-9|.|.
CASSLGGEREKLFF
TGTGCCAGCAGCTTAGGAGGCGAACGCGAAAAACTGTTTTTT
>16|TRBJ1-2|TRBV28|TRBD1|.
CASGQTGAATSYGYTF
TGTGCCAGCGGACAAACAGGGGCCGCCACCTCCTATGGCTACACCTTC
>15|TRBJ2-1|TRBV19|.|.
CASSPLGGPYNEQFF
TGTGCCAGTAGTCCCTTGGGGGGGCCCTACAATGAGCAGTTCTTC
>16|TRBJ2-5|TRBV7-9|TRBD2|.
CASSLPLRAGGETQYF
TGTGCCAGCAGCTTACCCCTAAGGGCGGGAGGAGAGACCCAGTACTTC
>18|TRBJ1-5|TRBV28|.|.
CASSFEGQGWGNNQPQHF
TGTGCCAGCAGTTTTGAGGGGCAGGGGTGGGGAAACAATCAGCCCCAGCATTTT
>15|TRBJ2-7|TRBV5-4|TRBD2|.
CASSLGLAGAYEQYF
TGTGCCAGCAGCTTGGGACTAGCGGGAGCCTACGAGCAGTACTTC
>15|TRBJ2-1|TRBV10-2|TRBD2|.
CATRSGRAPANEQFF
TGCGCCACCCGTAGCGGGAGGGCCCCTGCAAATGAGCAGTTCTTC
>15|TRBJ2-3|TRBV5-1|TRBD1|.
CASSPRTGIADTQYF
TGCGCCAGCAGCCCTAGGACAGGGATCGCAGATACGCAGTATTTT
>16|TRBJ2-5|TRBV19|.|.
CASSTPRDQGEETQYF
TGTGCCAGTAGTACCCCCCGGGACCAGGGCGAAGAGACCCAGTACTTC
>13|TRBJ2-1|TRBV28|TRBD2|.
CASSPRTSYEQFF
TGTGCCAGCAGTCCTAGGACTAGCTATGAGCAGTTCTTC
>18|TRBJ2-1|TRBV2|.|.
CASSEATVGSRSYNEQFF
TGTGCCAGCAGTGAAGCGACGGTGGGGAGTAGGTCCTACAATGAGCAGTTCTTC